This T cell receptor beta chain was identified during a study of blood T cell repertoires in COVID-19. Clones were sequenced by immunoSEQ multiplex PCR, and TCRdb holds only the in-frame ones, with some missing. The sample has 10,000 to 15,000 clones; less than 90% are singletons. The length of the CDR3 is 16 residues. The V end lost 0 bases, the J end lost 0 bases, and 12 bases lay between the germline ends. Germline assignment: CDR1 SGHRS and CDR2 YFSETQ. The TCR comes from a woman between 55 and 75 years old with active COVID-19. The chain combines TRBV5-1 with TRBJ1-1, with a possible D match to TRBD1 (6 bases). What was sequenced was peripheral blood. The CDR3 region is CASSLVGAGLNTEAFF. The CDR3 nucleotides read TGCGCCAGCAGCTTGGTGGGGGCAGGGCTGAACACTGAAGCTTTCTTT. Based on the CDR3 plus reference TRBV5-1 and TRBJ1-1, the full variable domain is KAGVTQTPRYLIKTRGQQVTLSCSPISGHRSVSWYQQTPGQGLQFLFEYFSETQRNKGNFPGRFSGRQFSNSRSEMNVSTLELGDSALYLCASSLVGAGLNTEAFFGQGTRLTVV.